These 32 T cell receptor beta chains came from one sample sequenced in a study of T cells after yellow fever vaccination. In TCRdb, the 5' RACE reads were re-called with MiXCR into one record per CDR3 protein. The table records under 400,000 distinct CDR3 sequences, 11% of them present only once. This sample comprised PBMCs, obtained on the day of the first yellow fever vaccination. These receptors all come from a man aged 18 to 29 who received the YFV17D yellow fever vaccine.

As DNA, the CDR3 is TGTGCCAGTAGTAAGGAGTACTGGAACACTGAAGCTTTCTTT. This codes for CASSKEYWNTEAFF. The rearrangement uses TRBV19 and TRBJ1-1; no clear D. The CDR3 is made up of 14 amino acids. V lost 4 bases and J 1 base, leaving 10 bases between the germline ends. The V gene's germline CDR1 is LNHDA and CDR2 SQIVND (reference sequence).

V usage is TRBV7-2 and J usage is TRBJ2-3; D is unresolved. V was trimmed by 3 bases and J by 2 bases, leaving 9 bases between them. The CDR3 runs 14 residues. From germline, CDR1 is SGHTA and CDR2 FQGNSA. The CDR3 region is CASSFGSFTDTQYF. CDR3 bases: TGTGCCAGCAGCTTCGGTTCCTTCACAGATACGCAGTATTTT.

The genes are TRBV20-1 and TRBJ1-4; 7 positions agree with TRBD1. Germline V gene data show CDR1 as DFQATT and CDR2 as SNEGSKA (reference sequence). The trim removed 0 bases at V and 7 bases at J, leaving 5 bases unmatched. The length of the CDR3 is 14 residues. The CDR3 DNA is TGCAGTGCTAGAGATAGCAGGGGGGGTGAAAAACTGTTTTTT. It is translated as CSARDSRGGEKLFF.

The sample holds a few counts of this clonotype. This rearrangement joins TRBV30 to TRBJ2-5; D unresolved. Trimming removed 1 base at V and 5 bases at J, with 14 bases between. The V gene's germline CDR1 is GTSNPN and CDR2 SVGIG (reference sequence). This CDR3 has 14 amino acids. CDR3 protein: CAWSASLTAETQYF. As DNA, the CDR3 is TGTGCCTGGAGTGCTTCCCTGACCGCGGAGACCCAGTACTTC.

This clonotype was seen only a few times. This chain connects TRBV11-1 to TRBJ1-4; D is unresolved. CDR1 and CDR2 from the germline V gene are SGHAT and FQDESV (reference sequence). V dropped 8 bases and J dropped 7 bases, with 17 bases sitting between them. The CDR3 spans 14 residues. This CDR3 reads CASSSPLEGEKLFF. DNA for the CDR3: TGTGCCAGCTCCTCGCCCCTGGAAGGTGAAAAACTGTTTTTT.

This clonotype was observed a few times. The chain couples TRBV7-8 to TRBJ1-3; maybe TRBD1 (6 bases). Germline V gene data show CDR1 as SGHVS and CDR2 as FQNEAQ. Trimming stripped 2 bases from V and 4 bases from J, with 12 bases between. This CDR3 spans 15 amino acids. The CDR3 DNA reads TGTGCCAGCAGCTTACAACAGGGTTTAGGAAACACCATATATTTT. Translated: CASSLQQGLGNTIYF.

This clonotype has ten or more counts. V and J are TRBV15 and TRBJ2-7, with D perhaps assigned TRBD1 or TRBD2 (5 bases each). The germline CDR1 and CDR2 sequences are LNHNV and YYDKDF (reference sequence). V lost 4 bases and J 5 bases, leaving 12 bases between the germline ends. The CDR3 has 13 amino acids. The CDR3 DNA reads TGTGCCACCAGCACGGGGCAATCGGACGAGCAGTACTTC. It yields the protein CATSTGQSDEQYF.

DNA for the CDR3: TGTGCCAGCAGCTTCGGACAGGGTACGCTCTACGAGCAGTACTTC. Encoded protein: CASSFGQGTLYEQYF. The chain links TRBV7-2 to TRBJ2-7; 8 bases agree with TRBD1. The J segment lost 3 bases and the V segment lost 3 bases, leaving 7 bases of the junction unmatched. The V gene's germline CDR1 is SGHTA and CDR2 FQGNSA. The CDR3 runs to 15 residues.

The chain employs TRBV4-2 and TRBJ2-1, with 15 nucleotides matching TRBD2. V was clipped by 4 bases and J by 5 bases; unmatched bases: 12. This CDR3 has 19 amino acids. Germline-derived CDR1 and CDR2 are LGHNA and YNFKEQ. The chain's CDR3 is CASSPAGTSGGTWDNEQFF. In DNA, the CDR3 is TGTGCCAGCAGCCCTGCCGGGACTAGCGGGGGGACCTGGGACAATGAGCAGTTCTTC.

The chain carries TRBV7-6 and TRBJ1-4; a possible D gene is TRBD1 (5 bases). Trimming removed 5 bases from V and 13 bases from J, with 17 bases in between. The CDR3 loop spans 13 amino acids. The germline gives CDR1 SGHVS, CDR2 FNYEAQ. Here the CDR3 reads CASSRGGALTLFF. CDR3 DNA sequence: TGTGCCAGCAGCAGGGGAGGGGCACTTACACTGTTTTTT.

This clonotype was observed a handful of times. The V call is TRBV6-1, the J call TRBJ1-2; 7 bases fit TRBD1. The CDR3 sequence is 14 residues long. J was trimmed by 4 bases and V by 6 bases; bases with no gene match: 8. Germline assignment: CDR1 MNHNS and CDR2 SASEGT. The CDR3 DNA is TGTGCCAGCAGGGACCGGGACAGTTCCTATGGCTACACCTTC. Translation gives CASRDRDSSYGYTF.

This clonotype was counted only a few times. This chain links TRBV12-3 or TRBV12-4 with TRBJ2-3, with 11 bases fitting TRBD2. With V trimmed by 3 bases and J by 9 bases, 11 bases remained unmatched. The CDR3 sequence is 16 residues long. CDR3 in DNA: TGTGCCAGCAGTTTGGAAAATAGCGGGGGGGCCGAAACGCAGTATTTT. This sequence encodes CASSLENSGGAETQYF.

The chain carries TRBV3-1 and TRBJ2-4, with D perhaps TRBD1 or TRBD2 (5 bases each). The germline V gene encodes CDR1 LGHDT and CDR2 YNNKEL (reference sequence). CDR3 length: 16 amino acids. The V end lost 0 bases, the J end lost 3 bases, and 12 bases lay between the germline ends. CDR3 DNA: TGTGCCAGCAGCCAAGACTCCGGGACCGGCAAAAACATTCAGTACTTC. Translating it yields CASSQDSGTGKNIQYF.

This clonotype was recorded at least ten times. V usage is TRBV29-1 and J usage is TRBJ2-7; 11 bases are a match to TRBD1. CDR3 length: 15 amino acids. The germline V gene encodes CDR1 SQVTM and CDR2 ANQGSEA. V lost 4 bases and J lost 3; bases outside the gene matches: 8. CDR3 protein: CSVVFGTGGYYEQYF. CDR3 bases: TGCAGCGTTGTGTTCGGGACAGGGGGTTACTACGAGCAGTACTTC.

The rearrangement joins TRBV5-1 to TRBJ2-7; D possibly matches TRBD1 or TRBD2 (5 bases each). CDR1 and CDR2 (germline): SGHRS, YFSETQ. The germline V and J ends were trimmed by 4 bases and 1 base, with 15 bases remaining between them. The CDR3 extends over 15 amino acids. The CDR3 DNA reads TGCGCCAGCAGCGAGAACCCGGGACGATCCTACGAGCAGTACGTC. This translates into CASSENPGRSYEQYV.

The V and J genes are TRBV5-8 and TRBJ1-2, with D unresolved. CDR3 length equals 16 residues. Looked up from germline, CDR1 is SGHTS and CDR2 is YDEGEE. V dropped 1 base and J dropped 0 bases, with 13 bases sitting between them. The CDR3 nucleotides read TGTGCCAGCAGCTTGAGGCTCCGCTCCGCTAACTATGGCTACACCTTC. Its protein is CASSLRLRSANYGYTF.

The chain carries TRBV5-1 and TRBJ2-5, with 12 nucleotides matching TRBD2. Germline CDR1 and CDR2: SGHRS and YFSETQ. V trimming: 0 bases; J trimming: 5 bases; junction bases outside the gene matches: 5. This CDR3 is built from 16 residues. CDR3 in amino acids: CASSLAGLAGLETQYF. CDR3 DNA sequence: TGCGCCAGCAGCTTGGCCGGACTAGCGGGGTTGGAGACCCAGTACTTC.

This clonotype was observed a handful of times. The chain combines TRBV3-1 with TRBJ2-7; D tentatively fits TRBD1 or TRBD2 (5 bases each). CDR1 and CDR2 from the germline V gene are LGHDT and YNNKEL (reference sequence). The V and J ends lost 1 base and 7 bases respectively, with 11 bases between them. This CDR3 comprises 13 residues. This CDR3 reads CASSQAPGREQYF. The CDR3, as DNA: TGTGCCAGCAGCCAAGCCCCGGGACGTGAGCAGTACTTC.

The J gene is TRBJ2-3, the V gene TRBV5-1; D perhaps matches TRBD1 (6 bases). This CDR3 comprises 15 residues. Germline loops: CDR1 SGHRS, CDR2 YFSETQ. With 0 bases removed from V and 2 bases from J, the gap between germline ends came to 10 bases. The CDR3 bases are TGCGCCAGCAGCTTGGCAGGGGACACCACAGATACGCAGTATTTT. Protein product: CASSLAGDTTDTQYF.

The chain combines TRBV19 with TRBJ1-2; tentatively, D is TRBD1 (5 bases). The CDR3 is made up of 13 amino acids. Germline V gives CDR1 LNHDA, CDR2 SQIVND (reference sequence). Trimming cost V 3 bases and J 7 bases, with 12 bases left between them. The CDR3 loop reads CASSILGDGGYTF. CDR3 coding DNA: TGTGCCAGTAGTATTTTGGGGGACGGTGGCTACACCTTC.

This clonotype occurred a few times. V gene TRBV5-5 combines with J gene TRBJ2-6, with 7 bases matching TRBD1. Trimming cost V 5 bases and J 6 bases; bases outside gene matches: 2. Looked up from germline, CDR1 is SGHKS and CDR2 is YYEKEE (reference sequence). The CDR3 sequence is 13 residues long. The CDR3 nucleotides are TGTGCCAGCAGGACAGGGACGGCCAACGTCCTGACTTTC. Its protein product is CASRTGTANVLTF.

The chain combines TRBV5-1 with TRBJ2-1, with D hard to call. The CDR3 sequence is 14 residues long. Germline CDR1 SGHRS, CDR2 YFSETQ. The V end was cut by 6 bases, the J end by 5 bases, with 15 bases between. This CDR3 reads CASTPSGAHNEQFF. The CDR3 coding sequence is TGCGCCAGCACCCCATCCGGCGCCCACAATGAGCAGTTCTTC.

This clonotype has just a few counts. V is TRBV11-2 and J is TRBJ1-1; tentative D call: TRBD1 (5 bases). The CDR3 is 15 amino acids. Germline assignment: CDR1 SGHAT and CDR2 FQNNGV. Trimming took off 5 bases at V and 3 bases at J, with 16 bases between the two ends. CDR3 residues: CASSQIQGKYTEAFF. The DNA of the CDR3 is TGTGCCAGCAGCCAAATTCAGGGCAAGTACACTGAAGCTTTCTTT.

This rearrangement joins TRBV7-2 to TRBJ1-3; D unclear. Looked up from germline, CDR1 is SGHTA and CDR2 is FQGNSA. This CDR3 is built from 16 residues. V was pared by 4 bases and J by 0 bases, with 13 bases between. CDR3 DNA sequence: TGTGCCAGCAGCTCAGGACCGCCGAGCTCTGGAAACACCATATATTTT. The encoded protein is CASSSGPPSSGNTIYF.

This clonotype was counted ten times or more. The chain joins TRBV18 to TRBJ2-5; D tentatively fits TRBD1 or TRBD2 (6 bases each). Germline V CDR1 and CDR2: KGHSH, LQKENI. CDR3 length: 14 residues. Deletions cut 0 bases from V and 3 bases from J, with 8 bases between. CDR3 region: CASSPPGGEETQYF. As DNA, the CDR3 is TGTGCCAGCTCACCACCGGGGGGCGAAGAGACCCAGTACTTC.

This chain connects TRBV7-8 to TRBJ2-3; no clear D gene. This CDR3 has 14 residues. V lost 0 bases to trimming and J lost 2 bases, with 6 bases between them. CDR1 SGHVS and CDR2 FQNEAQ come from the germline V gene. CDR3 nucleotides: TGTGCCAGCAGCTTAGCCTTTTTCACAGATACGCAGTATTTT. Its protein product is CASSLAFFTDTQYF.

This clonotype was detected a few times. This chain links TRBV7-3 with TRBJ2-1, with TRBD2 matching over 9 bases. The J segment lost 5 bases and the V segment lost 5 bases, leaving 7 bases of the junction unmatched. CDR1 and CDR2 from the germline V gene are SGHTA and FQGTGA. The CDR3 is 15 amino acids. The CDR3 sequence is CASSPSSGANNEQFF. In nucleotides, the CDR3 is TGTGCCAGCAGCCCATCTAGCGGGGCAAACAATGAGCAGTTCTTC.

The sample holds a few counts of this clonotype. The rearrangement uses TRBV7-2 and TRBJ2-4; 8 nucleotides align to TRBD1. Germline CDR1 SGHTA, CDR2 FQGNSA. There are 14 residues in the CDR3. Trimming cost V 6 bases and J 8 bases; bases outside gene matches: 9. This CDR3 reads CASSSDREGDIQYF. The DNA for the CDR3 is TGTGCCAGCAGTTCGGACAGGGAAGGGGACATTCAGTACTTC.

The chain joins TRBV5-1 to TRBJ2-1; the match to TRBD2 covers 13 bases. This CDR3 comprises 16 residues. Per the germline V gene, CDR1 is SGHRS and CDR2 is YFSETQ. The V gene end was trimmed by 4 bases and the J gene end by 5 bases; junction bases not matched to a gene: 6. CDR3 nucleotide sequence: TGCGCCAGCAGCCCACCACTAGCGGGGGGGAACAATGAGCAGTTCTTC. Translating gives CASSPPLAGGNNEQFF. Combining the CDR3 with reference TRBV5-1 and TRBJ2-1 gives the whole variable domain KAGVTQTPRYLIKTRGQQVTLSCSPISGHRSVSWYQQTPGQGLQFLFEYFSETQRNKGNFPGRFSGRQFSNSRSEMNVSTLELGDSALYLCASSPPLAGGNNEQFFGPGTRLTVL.

This clonotype was counted only a few times. The chain combines TRBV18 with TRBJ1-1; D unresolved. Germline V gene sequence: CDR1 KGHSH, CDR2 LQKENI. CDR3 size: 13 residues. Between the trimmed V and J ends, which lost 2 bases and 10 bases, there was a span of 14 bases. CDR3 amino acids: CASSPSETARAFF. DNA for the CDR3: TGTGCCAGCTCACCAAGCGAGACGGCTAGAGCTTTCTTT.

The CDR3 region has the DNA TGTGCCAGTACCTCGACACAATTTTCACCCCTCCACTTT. This translates into CASTSTQFSPLHF. The chain carries TRBV7-9 and TRBJ1-6; D is ambiguous. The V gene lost 9 bases and the J gene lost 9 bases, with 15 bases spanning the gap. From germline, CDR1 is SEHNR and CDR2 FQNEAQ (reference sequence). The CDR3 spans 13 residues.

This clonotype has a handful of counts. This rearrangement joins TRBV20-1 to TRBJ2-3, with D possibly being TRBD1 (5 bases). The CDR3 is 14 amino acids. Germline-derived CDR1 and CDR2 are DFQATT and SNEGSKA (reference sequence). The CDR3 coding sequence is TGCGTAGCCCAGGGCCAGCGCCGCACAGATACGCAGTATTTT. Translation gives CVAQGQRRTDTQYF.